The 14 T cell receptor beta chains below all came from one sample that was sequenced in a study of response to subunit inactivated influenza vaccine. Using its own MiXCR run on the RT-PCR reads, TCRdb lists one record per CDR3 protein. The repertoire consists of under 750,000 distinct CDR3 sequences, with 10% to 15% occurring once and the leading ten covering around 9.6%. Material: PBMCs from blood, obtained on the day of vaccination. These receptor sequences come from a man aged 50-60 years who received an inactivated influenza vaccine.

This clonotype has a handful of counts. This chain connects TRBV28 to TRBJ2-3; weak D call: TRBD2 (5 bases). The V end was cut by 5 bases, the J end by 6 bases, with 18 bases between. The CDR3 has 15 amino acids. CDR1 MDHEN and CDR2 SYDVKM come from the germline V gene. This CDR3 reads CASSGRGSSADTQYF. The CDR3 region has the DNA TGTGCCAGCAGTGGGCGAGGGAGTTCAGCGGATACGCAGTATTTT.

This rearrangement joins TRBV7-9 to TRBJ2-2; no reliable D call. Trimming cost V 5 bases and J 2 bases, with 18 bases left between them. This CDR3 region has 17 residues. Germline CDR1 SEHNR, CDR2 FQNEAQ (reference sequence). CDR3: CASSTRVGSVNTGELFF. The CDR3 nucleotides read TGTGCCAGCAGCACCCGGGTGGGCAGCGTTAACACCGGGGAGCTGTTTTTT.

There are many counts of this clonotype. This chain connects TRBV20-1 to TRBJ2-3; unclear D gene. The germline CDR1 and CDR2 sequences are DFQATT and SNEGSKA (reference sequence). The V end was cut by 3 bases, the J end by 0 bases, with 10 bases between. The CDR3 is made up of 14 amino acids. CDR3 in DNA: TGCAGTGCTAGCAAGCCTGTAAGCACAGATACGCAGTATTTT. Its translation is CSASKPVSTDTQYF.

This clonotype occurred many times. The V and J genes are TRBV20-1 and TRBJ2-7; D is uncertain. Germline CDR1 and CDR2: DFQATT and SNEGSKA (reference sequence). Deletions cut 0 bases from V and 3 bases from J, with 15 bases between. The CDR3 runs 15 residues. Here the CDR3 DNA reads TGCAGTGCTAGAGATAACACGGATAACTTCTACGAGCAGTACTTC. Amino acids: CSARDNTDNFYEQYF.

This clonotype was counted between two and nine times. The chain combines TRBV11-2 with TRBJ2-7, with D perhaps TRBD1 (5 bases). The V end was cut by 1 base, the J end by 0 bases, with 10 bases between. Germline loops: CDR1 SGHAT, CDR2 FQNNGV. The CDR3 contains 15 residues. CDR3 nucleotide sequence: TGTGCCAGCAGCTTAGGACAGATTAGCTCCTACGAGCAGTACTTC. Translating it yields CASSLGQISSYEQYF. Supplemented by reference TRBV11-2 and TRBJ2-7, the full variable domain reads EAGVAQSPRYKIIEKRQSVAFWCNPISGHATLYWYQQILGQGPKLLIQFQNNGVVDDSQLPKDRFSAERLKGVDSTLKIQPAKLEDSAVYLCASSLGQISSYEQYFGPGTRLTVT.

This sequence joins TRBV5-1 and TRBJ2-2, with 8 bases that match TRBD2. The J segment lost 0 bases and the V segment lost 2 bases, leaving 3 bases of the junction unmatched. Germline lookup yields CDR1 SGHRS and CDR2 YFSETQ. The CDR3 has 16 residues. The CDR3 coding sequence is TGCGCCAGCAGCTTTAGCGGGACTACGAACACCGGGGAGCTGTTTTTT. Its protein product is CASSFSGTTNTGELFF.

This clonotype was seen many times. The J gene is TRBJ2-7, the V gene TRBV7-2; 7 positions match TRBD2. Germline CDR1 reads SGHTA; CDR2 reads FQGNSA. The CDR3 is 13 residues long. The ends lost 4 bases at V and 7 bases at J; junction bases unmatched: 7. CDR3 protein: CASSSGTKAEQYF. The CDR3 region has the DNA TGTGCCAGCAGCTCCGGGACTAAAGCAGAGCAGTACTTC.

The chain recombines TRBV28 with TRBJ2-1, with 10 bases that match TRBD2. The CDR3 is made up of 15 amino acids. J was trimmed by 2 bases and V by 6 bases; bases with no gene match: 4. The germline CDR1 and CDR2 sequences are MDHEN and SYDVKM. The CDR3 DNA sequence: TGTGCCAGCAGGGAGCGGGAGGGCCCCTACAATGAGCAGTTCTTC. The encoded protein is CASREREGPYNEQFF.

This sequence joins TRBV7-3 and TRBJ2-3; D gene unclear. CDR3 length equals 18 residues. V lost 5 bases, J lost 6 bases, and 27 bases lay in between. Per the germline V gene, CDR1 is SGHTA and CDR2 is FQGTGA. Here the CDR3 reads CASSPRVGGSLLGDTQYF. The CDR3, as DNA: TGTGCCAGCAGCCCCCGGGTGGGCGGTTCATTGCTAGGGGATACGCAGTATTTT.

Comments on this clonotype: Germline and junction disagree at one end, which may indicate a read error. The chain recombines TRBV11-1 with TRBJ2-3; 11 bases align to TRBD2. Per germline, CDR1 SGHAT and CDR2 FQDESV (reference sequence). The CDR3 runs to 18 residues. CDR3 coding DNA: TGTGCCTGCAGTTTAGCCCCCACTACTAGCGGGAGCGCAGATACGCAGTATTTT. Protein sequence: CACSLAPTTSGSADTQYF.

J is TRBJ1-4 and V is TRBV6-5; possibly TRBD1 for D (5 bases). Germline CDR1 MNHEY, CDR2 SVGAGI. V lost 4 bases to trimming and J lost 2 bases, with 8 bases between them. CDR3 length: 14 residues. The CDR3 protein is CASSWGGTNEKLFF. The DNA for the CDR3 is TGTGCCAGCAGTTGGGGGGGTACTAATGAAAAACTGTTTTTT.

This clonotype was picked up a small number of times. This rearrangement joins TRBV2 to TRBJ2-7; D uncertain. The CDR3 runs 11 residues. Trimming stripped 4 bases from V and 10 bases from J, with 11 bases between. CDR1 and CDR2 (germline): SNHLY, FYNNEI. This chain's CDR3 is CASSAPVGQYF. In nucleotides, the CDR3 is TGTGCCAGCAGTGCCCCGGTTGGCCAGTACTTC.

The chain combines TRBV20-1 with TRBJ2-4; D might be TRBD2 (7 bases). Trimming cost V 4 bases and J 1 base, with 11 bases left between them. The CDR3 extends over 14 amino acids. From germline, CDR1 is DFQATT and CDR2 SNEGSKA (reference sequence). This CDR3 is CSANRGAAKNIQYF. The CDR3 DNA sequence: TGCAGTGCTAATCGGGGGGCGGCCAAAAACATTCAGTACTTC.

This clonotype was recorded many times. This chain connects TRBV7-2 to TRBJ2-1; 8 bases fit TRBD1. In germline, CDR1 is SGHTA, CDR2 FQGNSA. Germline trimming cut 5 bases from V and 9 bases from J; bases unmatched to any gene: 15. The CDR3 is made up of 16 amino acids. CDR3 coding DNA: TGTGCCAGCAGCAACAACAGGGGGTTACAATTGAGTGAGCAGTTCTTC. It specifies CASSNNRGLQLSEQFF.